This paragraph covers one T cell receptor (beta chain) sequence. Some clones are missing from TCRdb's copy, which holds only in-frame ones; the method was immunoSEQ multiplex PCR. In the table there are 200,000 to 250,000 clones, roughly 81% of which are singletons. The data belong to a study of blood T cell repertoires in COVID-19. About the study: COVID-19 samples from acute and convalescent phases originated in the United States, Italy and Spain.

The V gene lost 4 bases and the J gene lost 3 bases, with 9 bases spanning the gap. Germline assignment: CDR1 GTSNPN and CDR2 SVGIG (reference sequence). The CDR3 runs 12 residues. The TCR originated in an elderly woman with COVID-19, enrolled during active disease. J is TRBJ2-5 and V is TRBV30, with a tentative D call TRBD1 (6 bases). Sequences were obtained from peripheral blood. CDR3 DNA: TGTGCCTGGATGCCAGGGGAAGAGACCCAGTACTTC. Protein sequence: CAWMPGEETQYF.